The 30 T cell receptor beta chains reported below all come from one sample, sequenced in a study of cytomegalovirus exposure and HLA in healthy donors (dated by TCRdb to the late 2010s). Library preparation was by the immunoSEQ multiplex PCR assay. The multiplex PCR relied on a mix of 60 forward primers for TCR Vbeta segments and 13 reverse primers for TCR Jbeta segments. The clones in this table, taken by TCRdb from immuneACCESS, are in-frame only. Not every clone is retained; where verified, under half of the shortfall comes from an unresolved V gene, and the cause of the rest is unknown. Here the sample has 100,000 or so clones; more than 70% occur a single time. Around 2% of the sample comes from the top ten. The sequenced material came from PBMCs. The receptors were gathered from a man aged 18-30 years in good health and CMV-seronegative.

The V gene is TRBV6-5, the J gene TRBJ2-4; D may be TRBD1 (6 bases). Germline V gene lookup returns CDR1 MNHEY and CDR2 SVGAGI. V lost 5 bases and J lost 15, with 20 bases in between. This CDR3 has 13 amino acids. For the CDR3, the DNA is TGTGCCAGCAGTCAACCGGGACATTCGAGTCCGTACTTC. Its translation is CASSQPGHSSPYF.

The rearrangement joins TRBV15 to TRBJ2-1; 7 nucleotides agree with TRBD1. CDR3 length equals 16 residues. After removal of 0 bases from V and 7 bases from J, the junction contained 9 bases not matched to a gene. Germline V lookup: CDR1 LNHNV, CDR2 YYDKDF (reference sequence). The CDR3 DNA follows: TGTGCCACCAGCAGAGAAGGGGGCGCTAATTGGAATGAGCAGTTCTTC. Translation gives CATSREGGANWNEQFF.

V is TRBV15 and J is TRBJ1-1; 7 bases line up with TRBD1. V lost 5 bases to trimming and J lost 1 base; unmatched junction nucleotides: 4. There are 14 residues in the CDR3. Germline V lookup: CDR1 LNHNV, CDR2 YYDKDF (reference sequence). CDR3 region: CATSLQGSNTEAFF. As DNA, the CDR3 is TGTGCCACCAGCTTACAGGGGTCGAACACTGAAGCTTTCTTT.

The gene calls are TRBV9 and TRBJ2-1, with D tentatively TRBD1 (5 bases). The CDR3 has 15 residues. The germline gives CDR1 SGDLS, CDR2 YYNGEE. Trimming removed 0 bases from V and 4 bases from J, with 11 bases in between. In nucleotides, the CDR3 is TGTGCCAGCAGCGTAGGTCAGGGCCGTTACAATGAGCAGTTCTTC. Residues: CASSVGQGRYNEQFF.

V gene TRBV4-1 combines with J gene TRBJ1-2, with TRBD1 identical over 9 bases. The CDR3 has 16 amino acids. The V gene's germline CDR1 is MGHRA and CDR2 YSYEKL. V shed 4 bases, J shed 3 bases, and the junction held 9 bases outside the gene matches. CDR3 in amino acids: CASSRGTGLSDYGYTF. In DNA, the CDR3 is TGCGCCAGCAGCCGGGGGACAGGGCTCTCGGACTATGGCTACACCTTC.

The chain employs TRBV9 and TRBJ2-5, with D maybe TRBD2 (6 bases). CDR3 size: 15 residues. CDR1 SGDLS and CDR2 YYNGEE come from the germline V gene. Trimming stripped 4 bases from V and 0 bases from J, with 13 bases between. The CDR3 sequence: CASSPPPGDQETQYF. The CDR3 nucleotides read TGTGCCAGCAGCCCTCCCCCGGGGGACCAAGAGACCCAGTACTTC.

In DNA, the CDR3 is TGTGCCAGCAGTTACGGAGGATATGGCTACACCTTC. It specifies CASSYGGYGYTF. This chain joins TRBV6-5 and TRBJ1-2; D uncertain. Trimming removed 2 bases at V and 5 bases at J, with 6 bases between. CDR1 MNHEY and CDR2 SVGAGI come from the germline V gene. The CDR3 sequence is 12 residues long.

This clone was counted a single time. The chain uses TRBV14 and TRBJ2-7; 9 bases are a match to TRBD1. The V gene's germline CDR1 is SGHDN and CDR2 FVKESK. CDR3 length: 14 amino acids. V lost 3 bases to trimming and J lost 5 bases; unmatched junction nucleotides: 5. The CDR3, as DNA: TGTGCCAGCAGCCAGGTAGGGACAGGGAACGAGCAGTACTTC. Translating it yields CASSQVGTGNEQYF.

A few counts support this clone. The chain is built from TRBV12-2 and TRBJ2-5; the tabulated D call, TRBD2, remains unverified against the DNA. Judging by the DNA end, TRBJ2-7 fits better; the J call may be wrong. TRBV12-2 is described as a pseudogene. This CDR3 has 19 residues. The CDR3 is CASRPLRVPGEAGEYEQYF. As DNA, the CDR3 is TGTGCAAGTCGCCCTCTTAGGGTCCCGGGCGAGGCGGGAGAATACGAGCAGTACTTC.

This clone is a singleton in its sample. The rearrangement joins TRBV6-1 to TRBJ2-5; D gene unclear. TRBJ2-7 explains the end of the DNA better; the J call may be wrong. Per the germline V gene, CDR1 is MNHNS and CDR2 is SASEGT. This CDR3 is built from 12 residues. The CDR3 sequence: CASSEARHEQYF. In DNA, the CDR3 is TGTGCCAGCAGTGAAGCGAGGCACGAGCAGTACTTC.

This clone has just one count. Here the CDR3 reads CASRTGTGVYGYTF. For the CDR3, the DNA is TGTGCCAGCAGAACCGGGACAGGAGTCTATGGCTACACCTTC. This chain links TRBV6-5 with TRBJ1-2, with 8 bases lining up with TRBD1. CDR3 length equals 14 residues. V was clipped by 6 bases and J by 4 bases; unmatched bases: 7. CDR1 and CDR2 from the germline V gene are MNHEY and SVGAGI.

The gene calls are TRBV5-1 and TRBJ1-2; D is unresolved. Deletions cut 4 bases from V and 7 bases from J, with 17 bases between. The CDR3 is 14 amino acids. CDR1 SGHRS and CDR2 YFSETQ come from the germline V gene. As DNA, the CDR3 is TGCGCCAGCAGCATCCAAACAGCCCCTGGTGGCTACACCTTC. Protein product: CASSIQTAPGGYTF.

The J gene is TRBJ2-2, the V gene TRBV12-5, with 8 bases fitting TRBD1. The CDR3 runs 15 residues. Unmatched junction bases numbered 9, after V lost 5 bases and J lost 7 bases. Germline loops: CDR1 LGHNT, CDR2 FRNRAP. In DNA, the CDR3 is TGTGCTAGTGGTCCTGGACAGGGTCGGGTCGGGGAGCTGTTTTTT. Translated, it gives CASGPGQGRVGELFF.

The CDR3 region is CASSLDRGANYGYTF. CDR3 nucleotide sequence: TGTGCCAGTAGTCTGGACAGGGGAGCTAACTATGGCTACACCTTC. The chain is built from TRBV19 and TRBJ1-2; 9 nucleotides line up with TRBD1. The CDR3 has 15 residues. Germline V gene data show CDR1 as LNHDA and CDR2 as SQIVND (reference sequence). V gave up 5 bases and J gave up 0 bases; unmatched junction bases: 4.

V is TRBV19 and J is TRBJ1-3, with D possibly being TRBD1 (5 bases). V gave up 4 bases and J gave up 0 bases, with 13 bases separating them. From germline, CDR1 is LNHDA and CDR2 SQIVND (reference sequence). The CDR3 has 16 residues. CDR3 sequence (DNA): TGTGCCAGTAGTAATTGGGGCAGATACTCTGGAAACACCATATATTTT. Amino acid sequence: CASSNWGRYSGNTIYF.

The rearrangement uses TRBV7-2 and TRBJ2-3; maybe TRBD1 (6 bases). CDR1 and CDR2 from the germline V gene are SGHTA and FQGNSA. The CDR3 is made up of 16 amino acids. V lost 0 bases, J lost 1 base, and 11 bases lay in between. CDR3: CASSLASGAGTDTQYF. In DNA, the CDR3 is TGTGCCAGCAGCTTAGCGTCAGGGGCCGGCACAGATACGCAGTATTTT.

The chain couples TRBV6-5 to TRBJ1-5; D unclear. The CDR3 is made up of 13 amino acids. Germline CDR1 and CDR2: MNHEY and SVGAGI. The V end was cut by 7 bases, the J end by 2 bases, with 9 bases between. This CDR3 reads CASKKGGNQPQHF. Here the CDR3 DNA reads TGTGCCAGCAAGAAGGGAGGCAATCAGCCCCAGCATTTT.

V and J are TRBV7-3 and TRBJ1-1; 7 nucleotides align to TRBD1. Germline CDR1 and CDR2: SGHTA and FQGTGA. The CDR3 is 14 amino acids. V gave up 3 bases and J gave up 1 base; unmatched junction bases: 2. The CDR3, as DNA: TGTGCCAGCAGCTTGGACAGGACGAACACTGAAGCTTTCTTT. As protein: CASSLDRTNTEAFF.

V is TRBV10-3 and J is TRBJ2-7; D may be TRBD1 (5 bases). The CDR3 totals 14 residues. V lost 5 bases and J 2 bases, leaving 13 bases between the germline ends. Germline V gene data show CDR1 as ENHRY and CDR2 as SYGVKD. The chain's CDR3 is CAISTGVSPYEQYF. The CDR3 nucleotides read TGTGCCATCAGTACAGGTGTTTCTCCCTACGAGCAGTACTTC.

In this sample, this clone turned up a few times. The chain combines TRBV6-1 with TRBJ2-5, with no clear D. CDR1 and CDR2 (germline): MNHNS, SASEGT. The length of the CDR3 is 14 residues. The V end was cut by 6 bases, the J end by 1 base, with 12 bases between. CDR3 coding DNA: TGTGCCAGCAGGGCGACACCGGCCCAAGAGACCCAGTACTTC. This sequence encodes CASRATPAQETQYF.

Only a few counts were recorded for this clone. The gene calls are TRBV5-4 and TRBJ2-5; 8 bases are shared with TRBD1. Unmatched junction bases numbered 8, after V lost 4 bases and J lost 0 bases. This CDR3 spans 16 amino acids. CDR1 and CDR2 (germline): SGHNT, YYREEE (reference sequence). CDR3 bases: TGTGCCAGCAGCCGGGGACAGGCGTTAAACCAAGAGACCCAGTACTTC. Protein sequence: CASSRGQALNQETQYF.

The CDR3, as DNA: TGTGCCAGCAGCCCCCCCTATAGCGGGAAAACCGGGGAGCTGTTTTTT. Residues: CASSPPYSGKTGELFF. V and J are TRBV7-2 and TRBJ2-2; 8 positions match TRBD2. The CDR3 extends over 16 amino acids. Germline CDR1 reads SGHTA; CDR2 reads FQGNSA. The ends lost 5 bases at V and 5 bases at J; junction bases unmatched: 10.

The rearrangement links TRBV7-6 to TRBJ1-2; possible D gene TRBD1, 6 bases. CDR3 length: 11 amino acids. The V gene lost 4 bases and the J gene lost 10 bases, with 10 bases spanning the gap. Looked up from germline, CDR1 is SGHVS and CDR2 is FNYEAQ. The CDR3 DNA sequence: TGTGCCAGCAGCTCTACAGGGACCTACACCTTC. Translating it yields CASSSTGTYTF.

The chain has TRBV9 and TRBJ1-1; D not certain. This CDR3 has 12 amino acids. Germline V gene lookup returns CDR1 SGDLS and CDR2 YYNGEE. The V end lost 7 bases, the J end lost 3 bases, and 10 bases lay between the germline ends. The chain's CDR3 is CASGRVDTEAFF. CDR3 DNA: TGTGCCAGCGGGCGTGTAGACACTGAAGCTTTCTTT.

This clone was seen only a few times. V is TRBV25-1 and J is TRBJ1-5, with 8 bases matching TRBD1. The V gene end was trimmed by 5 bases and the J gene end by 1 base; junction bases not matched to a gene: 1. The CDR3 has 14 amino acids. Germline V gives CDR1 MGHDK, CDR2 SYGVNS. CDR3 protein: CASSPGGSNQPQHF. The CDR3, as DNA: TGTGCCAGCAGTCCAGGGGGCAGCAATCAGCCCCAGCATTTT.

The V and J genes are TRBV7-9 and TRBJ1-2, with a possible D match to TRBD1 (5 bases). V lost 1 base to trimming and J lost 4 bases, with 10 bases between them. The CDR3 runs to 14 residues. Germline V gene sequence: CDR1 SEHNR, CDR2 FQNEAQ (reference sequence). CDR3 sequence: CASSLGSGSYGYTF. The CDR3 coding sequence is TGTGCCAGCAGCTTAGGTTCAGGGTCCTATGGCTACACCTTC.

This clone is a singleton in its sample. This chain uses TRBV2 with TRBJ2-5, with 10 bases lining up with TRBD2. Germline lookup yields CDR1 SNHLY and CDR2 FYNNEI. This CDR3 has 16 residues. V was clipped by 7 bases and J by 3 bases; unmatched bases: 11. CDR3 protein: CASTDPLAGAEETQYF. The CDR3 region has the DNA TGTGCCAGCACCGATCCCCTAGCGGGGGCCGAAGAGACCCAGTACTTC.

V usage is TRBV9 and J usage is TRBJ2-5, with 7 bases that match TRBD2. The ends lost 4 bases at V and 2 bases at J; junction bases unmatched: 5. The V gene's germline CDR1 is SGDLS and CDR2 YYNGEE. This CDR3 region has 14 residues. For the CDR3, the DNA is TGTGCCAGCAGCCTCGGGGGGTTACAAGAGACCCAGTACTTC. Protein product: CASSLGGLQETQYF.

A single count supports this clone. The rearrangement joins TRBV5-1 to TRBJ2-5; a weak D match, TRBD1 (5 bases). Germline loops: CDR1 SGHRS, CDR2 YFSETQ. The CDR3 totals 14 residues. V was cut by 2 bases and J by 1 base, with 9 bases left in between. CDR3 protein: CASSFTGTQETQYF. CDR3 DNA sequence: TGCGCCAGCAGCTTTACAGGCACCCAAGAGACCCAGTACTTC.

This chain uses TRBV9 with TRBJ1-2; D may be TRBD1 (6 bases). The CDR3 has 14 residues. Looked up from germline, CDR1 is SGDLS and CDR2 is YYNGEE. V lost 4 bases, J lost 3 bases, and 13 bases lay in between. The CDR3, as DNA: TGTGCCAGCAGCCCTAGCCACAGGGACTATGGCTACACCTTC. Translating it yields CASSPSHRDYGYTF. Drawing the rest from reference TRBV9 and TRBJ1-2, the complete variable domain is DSGVTQTPKHLITATGQRVTLRCSPRSGDLSVYWYQQSLDQGLQFLIQYYNGEERAKGNILERFSAQQFPDLHSELNLSSLELGDSALYFCASSPSHRDYGYTFGSGTRLTVV.